This T cell receptor beta chain was identified during a study of blood T cell repertoires in COVID-19. Study-wide background: The United States, Italy and Spain provided the acute and convalescent COVID-19 samples.

The CDR3 spans 15 residues. The J segment lost 3 bases and the V segment lost 7 bases, leaving 7 bases of the junction unmatched. Germline lookup yields CDR1 LNHDA and CDR2 SQIVND (reference sequence). Which cohort a participant joined came from the clinical history participants gave. Participants classified as exposed had met a COVID-19 case within 2 weeks before study entry. How the authors handled the data: Reference gene primers were amplified, and this amplification served to estimate nucleated cell counts. Profiling relied on immunoSEQ multiplex PCR, and the TCRdb table lists in-frame clones only, not all of them. V, J and clone size derive from that table, while D and trimming were established from the DNA sequence. This sample has approximately 220,000 clones, with about four fifths found just once.

The origin of this receptor is a woman between 45 and 60 years old who had been exposed to COVID-19. The specimen sequenced was PBMCs or T cells enriched from blood (not recorded which). The rearrangement links TRBV19 to TRBJ2-2; 8 bases are shared with TRBD1. Written as DNA, the CDR3 is TGTGCCAGTACCAGGGACAGGACAGACACCGGGGAGCTGTTTTTT. Translation gives CASTRDRTDTGELFF.